The present T cell receptor (beta chain) was sequenced within a study of blood T cell repertoires in COVID-19. Clones were read by immunoSEQ multiplex PCR, and TCRdb kept only the in-frame ones, dropping some. The profile covers a few hundred thousand clones, with 87% appearing a single time and less than 6% taken by the ten largest. Sequencing used PBMCs or T cells enriched from blood (not recorded which). This receptor was taken from a woman aged 25 to 45 who had recovered from COVID-19.

The CDR3 region has the DNA TGTGCCAGCAGCGTAGAAGCGGCCAGCGCCACCTCCTACAATGAGCAGTTCTTC. It codes for CASSVEAASATSYNEQFF. The chain joins TRBV9 to TRBJ2-1; tentatively, D is TRBD2 (5 bases). V lost 0 bases to trimming and J lost 0 bases, with 16 bases between them. The germline V gene has CDR1 SGDLS and CDR2 YYNGEE. CDR3 length: 18 amino acids. Using reference TRBV9 and TRBJ2-1 for the parts outside the CDR3, the full variable domain is DSGVTQTPKHLITATGQRVTLRCSPRSGDLSVYWYQQSLDQGLQFLIQYYNGEERAKGNILERFSAQQFPDLHSELNLSSLELGDSALYFCASSVEAASATSYNEQFFGPGTRLTVL.